This entry lists 16 T cell receptor beta chains sequenced from one sample in a study of identical twins. TCRdb called the 5' RACE reads again in MiXCR, with one record for every CDR3 protein. This sample has 700,000 to 950,000 distinct CDR3 sequences; roughly an eighth occur once, and the top ten carry around 1.5%. Separately, the same data were catalogued under a study of yellow fever vaccine responses in identical twins.

Sequencing was done on a sample of PBMCs. These receptors all stem from a young woman in good health.

The chain is built from TRBV29-1 and TRBJ1-1, with D possibly being TRBD1 (5 bases). The V and J ends lost 2 bases and 4 bases respectively, with 8 bases between them. CDR3 length: 12 amino acids. The germline CDR1 and CDR2 sequences are SQVTM and ANQGSEA. The CDR3 spells CSVEWGTTEAFF. DNA for the CDR3: TGCAGCGTTGAATGGGGGACCACTGAAGCTTTCTTT.

The chain employs TRBV6-5 and TRBJ2-2; TRBD1 is a possible D gene (6 bases). This CDR3 is 15 amino acids long. The V end lost 2 bases, the J end lost 0 bases, and 7 bases lay between the germline ends. The germline CDR1 and CDR2 sequences are MNHEY and SVGAGI. CDR3 DNA: TGTGCCAGCAGTTACGAGGGGGCGAACACCGGGGAGCTGTTTTTT. Residues: CASSYEGANTGELFF.

The V and J genes are TRBV18 and TRBJ2-7; D is perhaps TRBD1 (5 bases). Germline assignment: CDR1 KGHSH and CDR2 LQKENI. This CDR3 comprises 16 residues. Trimming shortened V by 4 bases and J by 4 bases, and 20 bases separated the two germline ends. CDR3 loop: CASSLPVGALGYEQYF. DNA for the CDR3: TGTGCCAGCTCACTCCCCGTAGGGGCCCTGGGTTACGAGCAGTACTTC.

The table lists this clonotype with many counts. The chain couples TRBV5-1 to TRBJ2-1; tentatively, D is TRBD2 (6 bases). The germline CDR1 and CDR2 sequences are SGHRS and YFSETQ. This CDR3 comprises 13 residues. V lost 2 bases and J lost 8, with 11 bases in between. CDR3 in amino acids: CASSFGGLDEQFF. The CDR3 nucleotides read TGCGCCAGCAGCTTTGGAGGGCTGGATGAGCAGTTCTTC.

This clonotype turned up a few times. The chain carries TRBV5-1 and TRBJ1-5, with a possible D match to TRBD1 (5 bases). CDR1 and CDR2 (germline): SGHRS, YFSETQ. The germline V and J ends were trimmed by 1 base and 3 bases, with 8 bases remaining between them. This CDR3 has 14 residues. The CDR3 here is CASSLLGDNQPQHF. The CDR3 DNA sequence: TGCGCCAGCAGCTTGTTAGGGGACAATCAGCCCCAGCATTTT.

This clonotype appeared a few times. The gene calls are TRBV4-2 and TRBJ2-2, with TRBD2 matching 11 bases. Trimming cost V 1 base and J 2 bases; bases outside gene matches: 6. CDR1 and CDR2 (germline): LGHNA, YNFKEQ. The CDR3 runs 18 residues. CDR3 nucleotide sequence: TGTGCCAGCAGCCAAGGAATGCTAGCGGGAGGCAACACCGGGGAGCTGTTTTTT. Translation gives CASSQGMLAGGNTGELFF.

The chain combines TRBV25-1 with TRBJ2-2; 8 bases line up with TRBD1. There are 15 residues in the CDR3. Germline CDR1 reads MGHDK; CDR2 reads SYGVNS. After removal of 8 bases from V and 6 bases from J, the junction contained 11 bases not matched to a gene. The CDR3 protein is CASAGTGPLSGELFF. As DNA, the CDR3 is TGTGCCAGCGCAGGGACAGGACCTTTATCCGGGGAGCTGTTTTTT.

The chain combines TRBV7-8 with TRBJ2-5; the match to TRBD2 covers 8 bases. The germline gives CDR1 SGHVS, CDR2 FQNEAQ. The trim removed 3 bases at V and 3 bases at J, leaving 6 bases unmatched. This CDR3 spans 15 amino acids. The chain's CDR3 is CASSLLAGMKETQYF. In DNA form, the CDR3 reads TGTGCCAGCAGCTTGTTAGCGGGAATGAAAGAGACCCAGTACTTC.

This chain uses TRBV25-1 with TRBJ1-5, with D perhaps TRBD1 (5 bases). This CDR3 region has 18 residues. Trimming shortened V by 6 bases and J by 5 bases, and 26 bases separated the two germline ends. Germline V gene lookup returns CDR1 MGHDK and CDR2 SYGVNS. The CDR3 DNA sequence: TGTGCCAGCAGCAGCACCCGCCCTGGGGCAGGGTTTGATCAGCCCCAGCATTTT. Its translation is CASSSTRPGAGFDQPQHF. Full variable domain (missing parts from reference TRBV25-1 and TRBJ1-5): EADIYQTPRYLVIGTGKKITLECSQTMGHDKMYWYQQDPGMELHLIHYSYGVNSTEKGDLSSESTVSRIRTEHFPLTLESARPSHTSQYLCASSSTRPGAGFDQPQHFGDGTRLSIL.

This clonotype was detected only a few times. The chain uses TRBV29-1 and TRBJ1-1; 7 bases line up with TRBD1. V was clipped by 3 bases and J by 5 bases; unmatched bases: 9. Germline V gene sequence: CDR1 SQVTM, CDR2 ANQGSEA. The CDR3 has 14 amino acids. CDR3 sequence reads: CSVDSTGVWTEAFF. CDR3 coding DNA: TGCAGCGTTGATTCTACAGGGGTTTGGACTGAAGCTTTCTTT. Based on the CDR3 plus reference TRBV29-1 and TRBJ1-1, the full variable domain is SAVISQKPSRDICQRGTSLTIQCQVDSQVTMMFWYRQQPGQSLTLIATANQGSEATYESGFVIDKFPISRPNLTFSTLTVSNMSPEDSSIYLCSVDSTGVWTEAFFGQGTRLTVV.

In its sample, this clonotype was seen a few times. The chain has TRBV29-1 and TRBJ2-3; 10 nucleotides agree with TRBD2. This CDR3 contains 13 residues. Trimming removed 6 bases from V and 2 bases from J; junction bases left unmatched: 2. Per germline, CDR1 SQVTM and CDR2 ANQGSEA. DNA of the CDR3: TGCAGCGTAGGACTAGCGGCCACAGATACGCAGTATTTT. It encodes CSVGLAATDTQYF.

The chain uses TRBV12-3 or TRBV12-4 and TRBJ2-5, with 11 bases lining up with TRBD2. Losses at the gene ends were 5 bases for V and 7 bases for J; bases not matched to a gene: 15. This CDR3 comprises 17 residues. The CDR3 nucleotides read TGTGCCAGCAGTCCCTTAGCGGGAGGGCCCACGGGAGCGACCCAGTACTTC. It is translated as CASSPLAGGPTGATQYF.

This sequence joins TRBV3-1 and TRBJ2-2; D is undetermined. The V end was cut by 4 bases, the J end by 3 bases, with 9 bases between. The CDR3 sequence is 14 residues long. Germline assignment: CDR1 LGHDT and CDR2 YNNKEL (reference sequence). CDR3 residues: CASSPNGYTGELFF. CDR3 nucleotides: TGTGCCAGCAGCCCAAACGGCTACACCGGGGAGCTGTTTTTT.

This clonotype showed up just a few times. The chain uses TRBV7-3 and TRBJ2-7; D is tentatively TRBD1 or TRBD2 (6 bases each). The CDR3 length is 13 residues. V was cut by 1 base and J by 6 bases, with 10 bases left in between. Germline CDR1 SGHTA, CDR2 FQGTGA. CDR3 in amino acids: CASSLKGGVEQYF. In DNA, the CDR3 is TGTGCCAGCAGCTTAAAGGGGGGAGTCGAGCAGTACTTC.

The gene calls are TRBV28 and TRBJ2-5, with 11 bases aligning to TRBD1. The V and J ends lost 3 bases and 4 bases, in that order; junction bases with no gene match: 7. CDR1 MDHEN and CDR2 SYDVKM come from the germline V gene. This CDR3 has 16 amino acids. The CDR3 protein is CASSLDRTGGRETQYF. Written as DNA, the CDR3 is TGTGCCAGCAGTTTGGACAGGACAGGGGGCCGAGAGACCCAGTACTTC. Drawing the rest from reference TRBV28 and TRBJ2-5, the complete variable domain is DVKVTQSSRYLVKRTGEKVFLECVQDMDHENMFWYRQDPGLGLRLIYFSYDVKMKEKGDIPEGYSVSREKKERFSLILESASTNQTSMYLCASSLDRTGGRETQYFGPGTRLLVL.

This clonotype was recorded at least ten times. The chain has TRBV3-1 and TRBJ2-3; 13 positions agree with TRBD2. The CDR3 runs 16 residues. Germline CDR1 and CDR2: LGHDT and YNNKEL (reference sequence). V shed 3 bases and J 1 base; nucleotides not matched to a gene: 1. The DNA for the CDR3 is TGTGCCAGCAGCCACGGACTAGCGGGGGGCACAGATACGCAGTATTTT. As protein: CASSHGLAGGTDTQYF.